The rows below give T cell receptor beta chains drawn from one sample of a study of blood T cell repertoires in COVID-19. TCRdb keeps only in-frame clones here, not all; method: immunoSEQ multiplex PCR. Of some 300,000 clones in the sample, approximately 86% are singletons; the top ten hold about 1%. Material for sequencing was PBMCs or T cells enriched from blood (not recorded which). The origin of the receptors is a woman in her 30s who had recovered from COVID-19. The CDR3 runs from the conserved cysteine through the conserved F or W. The order of the fields is clone size, D gene, J gene, V gene, CDR3 protein, CDR3 DNA. D genes are given only for firm matches. Expanded clones are given a class, and other clones once, few, many or no size at all.

.,.,TRBJ2-1,TRBV7-9,CASSLWERPYNEQFF,TGTGCCAGCAGCTTATGGGAGCGGCCCTACAATGAGCAGTTCTTC
.,.,TRBJ1-5,TRBV7-2,CASSAGTSKNQPQHF,TGTGCCAGCAGCGCCGGGACAAGCAAAAATCAGCCCCAGCATTTT
once,.,TRBJ2-7,TRBV5-1,CASSLQTDSYEQYF,TGCGCCAGCAGCTTACAGACCGATTCCTACGAGCAGTACTTC
.,TRBD1,TRBJ1-5,TRBV7-2,CASSLDRGWRAQHF,TGTGCCAGCAGCTTAGACAGGGGGTGGAGAGCCCAGCATTTT
.,.,TRBJ2-3,TRBV5-1,CASSLVRGAPTQYF,TGCGCCAGCAGCTTGGTTCGGGGGGCCCCTACGCAGTATTTT
.,.,TRBJ1-1,TRBV4-3,CASSQDHREPWAFF,TGCGCCAGCAGCCAAGATCATCGGGAGCCCTGGGCTTTCTTT
once,.,TRBJ2-5,TRBV7-9,CASSPGGSETQYF,TGTGCCAGCAGCCCAGGTGGGTCGGAGACCCAGTACTTC
.,TRBD2,TRBJ2-3,TRBV5-1,CASSLGGGAADTQYF,TGCGCCAGCAGCTTGGGCGGGGGGGCCGCGGATACGCAGTATTTT
.,.,TRBJ1-2,TRBV28,CASSLNRDSNGYTF,TGTGCCAGCAGTCTTAACAGGGATTCGAATGGCTACACCTTC
.,TRBD1,TRBJ1-5,TRBV18,CASSPGTGGQPQHF,TGTGCCAGCTCACCAGGGACAGGGGGTCAGCCCCAGCATTTT
.,.,TRBJ2-5,TRBV12-3/TRBV12-4,CASSFQGLETQYF,TGTGCCAGCAGTTTTCAGGGATTAGAGACCCAGTACTTC
.,.,TRBJ2-3,TRBV7-3,CASSLEPWRQSQGDTQYF,TGTGCCAGCAGCTTAGAACCGTGGAGACAGAGCCAGGGGGATACGCAGTATTTT
.,TRBD1,TRBJ2-1,TRBV6-1,CASSGSRMTGVSEQFF,TGTGCCAGCAGTGGGTCCCGTATGACAGGGGTCAGCGAGCAGTTCTTC
.,TRBD2,TRBJ2-1,TRBV2,CASSYSGLAGVYNEQFF,TGTGCCAGCAGCTATTCGGGACTAGCGGGAGTCTACAATGAGCAGTTCTTC
.,TRBD1,TRBJ2-7,TRBV28,CASLSSRGQGTYEQYF,TGTGCCAGCCTCTCCAGTCGTGGACAGGGAACGTACGAGCAGTACTTC
.,TRBD2,TRBJ2-3,TRBV27,CASSSGGGTYTQYF,TGTGCCAGCAGTTCTGGCGGGGGAACCTATACGCAGTATTTT
few,.,TRBJ1-6,TRBV2,CASNENSPLHF,TGTGCCAGCAACGAGAATTCACCCCTCCACTTT
.,.,TRBJ2-1,TRBV5-6,CASSLRTRVIYNEQFF,TGTGCCAGCAGCTTGCGGACGAGGGTGATCTACAATGAGCAGTTCTTC
.,TRBD1,TRBJ2-5,TRBV13,CASSLGDRGRETQYF,TGTGCCAGCAGCTTAGGCGACAGGGGGAGAGAGACCCAGTACTTC
.,.,TRBJ2-5,TRBV21-1,CASSKAPGGSGTQYF,TGTGCCAGCAGCAAAGCGCCTGGAGGTTCGGGGACCCAGTACTTC
once,TRBD1,TRBJ1-2,TRBV7-8,CASSLGDRVNYGYTF,TGTGCCAGCAGCTTAGGGGACAGGGTTAACTATGGCTACACCTTC
once,TRBD1,TRBJ1-3,TRBV6-5,CASSPTGSGNTIYF,TGTGCCAGCAGTCCGACAGGGTCTGGAAACACCATATATTTT
.,.,TRBJ2-7,TRBV5-1,CASSLLGDGSYEQYF,TGCGCCAGCAGCTTACTAGGTGATGGGTCCTACGAGCAGTACTTC
.,TRBD2,TRBJ2-3,TRBV3-1/TRBV3-2,CASSLLAGAFTDTQYF,TGTGCCAGCAGCCTATTAGCGGGGGCTTTCACAGATACGCAGTATTTT
.,.,TRBJ2-1,TRBV27,CASRAGQSSYNEQFF,TGTGCCAGCAGGGCGGGACAGAGCTCCTACAATGAGCAGTTCTTC
.,TRBD2,TRBJ2-1,TRBV10-1,CASSESTSGRSRFF,TGCGCCAGCAGTGAGTCAACTAGCGGGAGGTCCAGGTTCTTC
once,TRBD1,TRBJ1-5,TRBV6-4,CASSTTGALNQPQHF,TGTGCCAGCAGCACGACAGGGGCCTTAAATCAGCCCCAGCATTTT
.,.,TRBJ1-4,TRBV18,CASSPMSEKLFF,TGTGCCAGCTCACCAATGAGTGAAAAACTGTTTTTT
.,.,TRBJ2-7,TRBV28,CASSVFRTPRLSPYEQYF,TGTGCCAGCAGTGTATTTAGGACACCTCGGCTAAGCCCCTACGAGCAGTACTTC
.,TRBD2,TRBJ2-2,TRBV9,CASSTTGTSGSISGELFF,TGTGCCAGCAGCACGACCGGGACTAGCGGGAGCATCAGCGGGGAGCTGTTTTTT
.,TRBD1,TRBJ1-1,TRBV11-2,CASSFPVQGSPVTEAFF,TGTGCCAGCAGCTTCCCGGTACAGGGGTCCCCTGTCACTGAAGCTTTCTTT
.,TRBD1,TRBJ1-3,TRBV28,CASSAYRGRAGNTIYF,TGTGCCAGCAGTGCTTACAGGGGGCGCGCTGGAAACACCATATATTTT
.,.,TRBJ2-1,TRBV13,CASKPDSHNEQFF,TGTGCCAGCAAGCCGGACAGTCACAATGAGCAGTTCTTC
.,.,TRBJ1-2,TRBV29-1,CSAGGWAESHTF,TGCAGCGCCGGAGGCTGGGCAGAGAGCCACACCTTC